This entry concerns a single TCR beta chain. Its antigen is not known. These data belong to a study of Tregs in tolerant kidney transplant recipients. General observations from the study: Biological reproducibility was not directly addressed, but technical replication error appeared minimal. Activated donor B cell expansion appeared to reveal the most relevant donor-specific TCRbeta repertoire. Donor-specific Treg expansion exceeded global Treg expansion in tolerant patients, suggesting antigen drive.

Generated by immunoSEQ multiplex PCR, the TCRdb table keeps only in-frame clones and is missing some. In the table there are 90,000 to 130,000 clones, around 89% of which are singletons. The V gene's germline CDR1 is LNHDA and CDR2 SQIVND (reference sequence). The CDR3 sequence is 14 residues long. V lost 7 bases and J lost 10, with 17 bases in between. This chain joins TRBV19 and TRBJ1-6, with D perhaps TRBD1 (5 bases). The input for sequencing was CD4+ T cells from blood, taken before the transplant. The sequence was collected from a human donor who received a combined kidney and bone marrow transplant. The CDR3 bases are TGTGCCAGTACCGATGACGGGGGAAGGTCACCCCTCCACTTT. This codes for CASTDDGGRSPLHF. The full variable domain, its missing parts supplied by reference TRBV19 and TRBJ1-6, is DGGITQSPKYLFRKEGQNVTLSCEQNLNHDAMYWYRQDPGQGLRLIYYSQIVNDFQKGDIAEGYSVSREKKESFPLTVTSAQKNPTAFYLCASTDDGGRSPLHFGNGTRLTVT.